This T cell receptor (beta chain) was recorded in a study of post-analysis software for immune sequencing data. Study in general: Relapsing-remitting, secondary progressive and progressive-relapsing courses of multiple sclerosis were included.

Presence of unique molecular identifiers characterized the TCR beta cDNA libraries. The T cell input of roughly 0.9 to 10 million gave approximately 500,000 cDNA molecules. TCRdb processed the PCR reads anew with MiXCR; each CDR3 protein has one entry. This sample has 170,000 or so distinct CDR3 sequences, with roughly 30% found just once. On this clonotype: Its antigen is undetermined. Its ends do not fully match the called genes, so a read error is possible.

Points from the study as a whole: The F measure placed samples prepared in the same batch into strongly shared clusters. Several TRBV segments, TRBV5-6, TRBV5-1 and TRBV20-1 among them, were found more frequent in patients than controls. Normalized Chao1 diversity was significantly lower in multiple sclerosis patients than in controls.

Germline-derived CDR1 and CDR2 are SGHDT and YYEEEE. The CDR3 is 13 amino acids. The chain links TRBV5-6 to TRBJ2-7; D is uncertain. This TCR came from a girl between 10 and 17 years old with multiple sclerosis. Sequencing was carried out using blood. The CDR3 protein is CASSFWSSYERYF. CDR3 nucleotide sequence: TGTGCCAGCAGCTTTTGGAGCTCCTATGAGCGGTACTTC.